The present entry profiles one TCR beta chain with its context. As yet, its antigen is unknown. PCR amplification relied on 60 Vbeta primers (plus 13 Jbeta primers). In the authors' methods: In a later analysis, the count reached roughly 80 million unique TCR beta chains, with 9 million to 11 million shared. The method was immunoSEQ multiplex PCR; TCRdb's version includes in-frame clones alone and lacks a portion of them. V and J calls and clone size are given by that table; D and trimming were obtained from the DNA. The sample holds roughly 100,000 clones, 79% seen once. Between the trimmed V and J ends, which lost 2 bases and 9 bases, there was a span of 16 bases. Germline loops: CDR1 GTSNPN, CDR2 SVGIG (reference sequence). This CDR3 region has 13 residues. This sample was included in a study of cytomegalovirus exposure and HLA in healthy donors. General observations from the study: TCR beta sequences numbering 15,000 to 20,000 were associated with HLA alleles at 0.05 false discovery rate in a later analysis. Three CMV-associated chains proved CMV antigen-specific in vitro.

V usage is TRBV30 and J usage is TRBJ1-2; no clear D gene. This sequence originates from a woman in her forties in good health and CMV-seronegative. Sequencing used PBMCs. The CDR3, as DNA: TGTGCCTGGAGTCCTGACGGCGGGGTTAGCTACACCTTC. Translating it yields CAWSPDGGVSYTF.